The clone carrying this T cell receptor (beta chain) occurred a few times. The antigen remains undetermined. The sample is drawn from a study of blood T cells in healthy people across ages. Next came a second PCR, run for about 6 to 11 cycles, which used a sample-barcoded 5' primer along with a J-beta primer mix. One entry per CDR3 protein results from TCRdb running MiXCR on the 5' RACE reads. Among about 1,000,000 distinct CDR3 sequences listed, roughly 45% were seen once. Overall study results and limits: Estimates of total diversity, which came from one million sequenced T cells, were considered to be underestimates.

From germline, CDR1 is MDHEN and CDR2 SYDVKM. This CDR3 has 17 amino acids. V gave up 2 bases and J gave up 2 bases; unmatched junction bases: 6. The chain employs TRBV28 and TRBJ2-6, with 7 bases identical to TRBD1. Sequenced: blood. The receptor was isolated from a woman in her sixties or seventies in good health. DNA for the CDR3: TGTGCCAGCAGTTTAGGACAGGCATTCGCTGGGGCCAACGTCCTGACTTTC. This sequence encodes CASSLGQAFAGANVLTF. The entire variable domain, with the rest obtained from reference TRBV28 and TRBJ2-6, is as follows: DVKVTQSSRYLVKRTGEKVFLECVQDMDHENMFWYRQDPGLGLRLIYFSYDVKMKEKGDIPEGYSVSREKKERFSLILESASTNQTSMYLCASSLGQAFAGANVLTFGAGSRLTVL.